A selection of T cell receptor beta chains follows, all from one sample in a study. One entry per CDR3 protein results from TCRdb running MiXCR on the RT-PCR reads. The sample has hundreds of thousands of distinct CDR3 sequences, approximately 15% seen once. The sample taken for sequencing was memory CD4+ T cells from blood. These receptors all come from a female donor in good health, serving as a healthy control. CDR3s include the opening cysteine and the closing phenylalanine or tryptophan.

TRBV7-9	TRBJ1-1	13	CASSFQGSSEAFF
TRBV12-3/TRBV12-4	TRBJ2-1	15	CASTSGTRQGGEQFF
TRBV7-8	TRBJ2-2	19	CANHFRCQVQFYGLSELFF
TRBV12-3/TRBV12-4	TRBJ2-2	15	CASIQTGQGAGELFF
TRBV28	TRBJ1-2	12	CASRPGGSGYTF
TRBV7-9	TRBJ2-1	12	CASSFTDNEQFF
TRBV5-4	TRBJ2-1	12	CASSENYNEQFF
TRBV20-1	TRBJ1-3	17	CSATPPNGLATGNIIYF
TRBV11-1	TRBJ2-3	13	CASSLADRDTQYF
TRBV6-5	TRBJ1-1	14	CASKPQGAGTEAFF
TRBV10-3	TRBJ1-2	13	CAISEGQGYGYTF
TRBV6-1	TRBJ2-2	14	CASSGLAGGRELFF
TRBV20-1	TRBJ2-7	15	CSAIDEGLASYEQYF
TRBV10-3	TRBJ2-5	15	CAIREDGRGTETQYF
TRBV12-3/TRBV12-4	TRBJ2-1	13	CASRSGTYNEQFF
TRBV12-3/TRBV12-4	TRBJ1-2	15	CASSSRQDPYYGYTF
TRBV20-1	TRBJ2-3	16	CSAVGRTGGVEDTQYF
TRBV10-3	TRBJ2-2	16	CAISERLAGETGELFF
TRBV5-1	TRBJ2-7	14	CASSLGYSFYEQYF
TRBV20-1	TRBJ1-5	16	CSARRTDLLSNQPQHF
TRBV20-1	TRBJ1-4	15	CSAYSSGTGNEKLFF
TRBV6-2/TRBV6-3	TRBJ1-2	15	CASSYTYVSYYGYTF
TRBV10-3	TRBJ2-2	16	CAIGGWGGSNTGELFF
TRBV25-1	TRBJ1-3	14	CASRQQGFGNTIYF
TRBV4-2	TRBJ2-3	16	CASSQDPTSGIDTQYF
TRBV12-3/TRBV12-4	TRBJ2-2	15	CASSREGTNTGELFF
TRBV12-3/TRBV12-4	TRBJ2-3	14	CASSRREGGDTQYF
TRBV20-1	TRBJ2-3	14	CSARREPGTDTQYF
TRBV20-1	TRBJ2-1	14	CSAREREGLNEQFF
TRBV5-6	TRBJ2-7	16	CASSGLEGTGTYEQYF
TRBV29-1	TRBJ2-2	14	CSVEDSYQGRELFF
TRBV6-2/TRBV6-3	TRBJ2-2	14	CASRKTSVAGELFF
TRBV15	TRBJ2-1	17	CATSRPAGQGGYNEQFF
TRBV20-1	TRBJ1-1	12	CSATQGATEAFF
TRBV6-6	TRBJ1-2	14	CASTSISYNYGYTF
TRBV4-2	TRBJ2-1	14	CASSQGGGIYEQFF
TRBV12-3/TRBV12-4	TRBJ2-2	14	CASTRGTNTGELFF
TRBV28	TRBJ1-1	15	CASTEDRGENTEAFF
TRBV5-1	TRBJ1-2	15	CASSLPGPQWAGYTF
TRBV12-3/TRBV12-4	TRBJ1-5	15	CASSYKEGGNQPQHF
TRBV6-2/TRBV6-3	TRBJ2-3	15	CASSYFVVAGDTQYF
TRBV5-1	TRBJ2-7	15	CASSLNAGGMYEQYF
TRBV20-1	TRBJ2-7	12	CSAWTGTYEQYF
TRBV4-2	TRBJ2-2	15	CASSQELAGTGELFF
TRBV27	TRBJ2-1	15	CASSFVTSGNNEQFF